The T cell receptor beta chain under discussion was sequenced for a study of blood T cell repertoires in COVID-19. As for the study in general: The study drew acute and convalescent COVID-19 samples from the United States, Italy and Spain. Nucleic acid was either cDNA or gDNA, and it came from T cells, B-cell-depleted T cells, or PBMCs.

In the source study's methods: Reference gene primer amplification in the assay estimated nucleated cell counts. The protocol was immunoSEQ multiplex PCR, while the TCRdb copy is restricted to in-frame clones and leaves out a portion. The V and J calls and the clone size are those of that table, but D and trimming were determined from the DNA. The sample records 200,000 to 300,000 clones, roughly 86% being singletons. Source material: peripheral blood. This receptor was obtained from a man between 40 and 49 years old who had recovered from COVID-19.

The CDR3 bases are TGTGCCAGCAGCAGCGACAGGGGGATTCATTCACCCCTCCACTTT. It yields the protein CASSSDRGIHSPLHF. The V and J genes are TRBV6-5 and TRBJ1-6, with TRBD1 identical over 9 bases. V shed 6 bases and J 8 bases; nucleotides not matched to a gene: 8. CDR3 size: 15 residues. Germline CDR1 reads MNHEY; CDR2 reads SVGAGI.